A selection of T cell receptor beta chains follows, all from one sample in a study of response to subunit inactivated influenza vaccine. TCRdb reanalysed the RT-PCR reads using MiXCR and keeps one entry per CDR3 protein. The sample includes some 800,000 distinct CDR3 sequences, 21% seen only once; the top ten take 9.5% to 13%. The sample here was PBMCs from blood, taken around 5 days after vaccination. The receptor source for this set is a man aged 50-59 years who received an inactivated influenza vaccine. The CDR3 runs from the conserved cysteine through the conserved F or W. D genes are given only for firm matches. Only some rows state a clone size, as once, few, many or a class for expanded clones.

CDR3 length: 15; J gene: TRBJ2-1; V gene: TRBV20-1; D gene: NA; clone size: NA; CDR3 DNA: TGCAGTGCCGCGACTACCAGGAGCTCCTACAATGAGCAGTTCTTC; CDR3 protein: CSAATTRSSYNEQFF
CDR3 length: 16; J gene: TRBJ2-1; V gene: TRBV5-1; D gene: NA; clone size: NA; CDR3 DNA: TGCGCCAGCAGCTTAGGTTTCGGGAGCTCCTACAATGAGCAGTTCTTC; CDR3 protein: CASSLGFGSSYNEQFF
CDR3 length: 14; J gene: TRBJ2-7; V gene: TRBV7-2; D gene: NA; clone size: few; CDR3 DNA: TGTGCCAGCAGCCAAGGGACACCTCGCTACGAGCAGTACTTC; CDR3 protein: CASSQGTPRYEQYF
CDR3 length: 17; J gene: TRBJ2-7; V gene: TRBV5-1; D gene: NA; clone size: NA; CDR3 DNA: TGCGCCAGCAGCTTGGGGGCTCTTGGACAGACGACCTACGAGCAGTACTTC; CDR3 protein: CASSLGALGQTTYEQYF
CDR3 length: 13; J gene: TRBJ2-2; V gene: TRBV2; D gene: NA; clone size: few; CDR3 DNA: TGTGCCAGCACACAGTTGGAGGGCGGGGAGCTGTTTTTT; CDR3 protein: CASTQLEGGELFF
CDR3 length: 13; J gene: TRBJ2-5; V gene: TRBV7-9; D gene: TRBD1; clone size: NA; CDR3 DNA: TGTGCCAGCGACACAGGGGTGCGAGAGACCCAGTACTTC; CDR3 protein: CASDTGVRETQYF
CDR3 length: 12; J gene: TRBJ2-7; V gene: TRBV20-1; D gene: NA; clone size: many; CDR3 DNA: TGCAGTGCCAAACAGGGTACCCACGAGCAGTACTTC; CDR3 protein: CSAKQGTHEQYF
CDR3 length: 10; J gene: TRBJ2-3; V gene: TRBV29-1; D gene: NA; clone size: NA; CDR3 DNA: TGCAGCGTTGATTCGGATACGCAGTATTTT; CDR3 protein: CSVDSDTQYF
CDR3 length: 12; J gene: TRBJ1-5; V gene: TRBV6-2/TRBV6-3; D gene: NA; clone size: NA; CDR3 DNA: TGTGCCACCGCGGACGGGTTGAGTCCCCAGCATTTT; CDR3 protein: CATADGLSPQHF
CDR3 length: 14; J gene: TRBJ2-1; V gene: TRBV4-3; D gene: TRBD2; clone size: few; CDR3 DNA: TGCGCCAGCAGCCAAGTCTGGACTAGCGGAGAGCAGTTCTTC; CDR3 protein: CASSQVWTSGEQFF
CDR3 length: 19; J gene: TRBJ2-1; V gene: TRBV9; D gene: TRBD2; clone size: NA; CDR3 DNA: TGTGCCAGCAGCGCCTCCGGGACTAGCGGGAGAACTTCCTACAATGAGCAGTTCTTC; CDR3 protein: CASSASGTSGRTSYNEQFF
CDR3 length: 13; J gene: TRBJ2-1; V gene: TRBV11-2; D gene: NA; clone size: NA; CDR3 DNA: TGTGCCAGCAGTACTTACTGGGGGGATGAGCAGTTCTTC; CDR3 protein: CASSTYWGDEQFF
CDR3 length: 13; J gene: TRBJ1-1; V gene: TRBV12-3/TRBV12-4; D gene: NA; clone size: few; CDR3 DNA: TGTGCCAGCAGTTTAGCGCTTGAGACTGAAGCTTTCTTT; CDR3 protein: CASSLALETEAFF
CDR3 length: 13; J gene: TRBJ2-7; V gene: TRBV7-9; D gene: NA; clone size: NA; CDR3 DNA: TGTGCCAGCAACTTAGAGGGATCGTTGGAGCAGTACTTC; CDR3 protein: CASNLEGSLEQYF
CDR3 length: 16; J gene: TRBJ1-2; V gene: TRBV7-9; D gene: NA; clone size: NA; CDR3 DNA: TGTGCCAGCACCACCCTCTTATCGGGGAAGGGCTATGGCTACACCTTC; CDR3 protein: CASTTLLSGKGYGYTF
CDR3 length: 14; J gene: TRBJ2-5; V gene: TRBV7-7; D gene: NA; clone size: NA; CDR3 DNA: TGTGCTAGCAGCTTGGCGGACTACTCAGAGACCCAGTACTTC; CDR3 protein: CASSLADYSETQYF
CDR3 length: 18; J gene: TRBJ2-2; V gene: TRBV2; D gene: TRBD2; clone size: NA; CDR3 DNA: TGTACCTTCAGTCCGGGACTAGCGGGGGGGCGATTGGTCGGGGAGCTGTTTTTT; CDR3 protein: CTFSPGLAGGRLVGELFF
CDR3 length: 16; J gene: TRBJ2-1; V gene: TRBV7-9; D gene: TRBD1; clone size: NA; CDR3 DNA: TGTGCCAGCAGCTCAACCCGGACAGGGCTGGGCAATGAGCAGTTCTTC; CDR3 protein: CASSSTRTGLGNEQFF
CDR3 length: 15; J gene: TRBJ2-3; V gene: TRBV3-1; D gene: TRBD2; clone size: NA; CDR3 DNA: TGTGCCAGCAGCCCTAGCGGGGGATTCACAGATACGCAGTATTTT; CDR3 protein: CASSPSGGFTDTQYF
CDR3 length: 13; J gene: TRBJ1-2; V gene: TRBV6-1; D gene: NA; clone size: NA; CDR3 DNA: TGTGCCAGCAGAATGACAGTCAACTATGGCTACACCTTC; CDR3 protein: CASRMTVNYGYTF
CDR3 length: 19; J gene: TRBJ2-7; V gene: TRBV12-3/TRBV12-4; D gene: TRBD1; clone size: few; CDR3 DNA: TGTGCCAGCAGTTTAGCGCTACCGGGGGGAGGGACAGGGGGCTACGAGCAGTACTTC; CDR3 protein: CASSLALPGGGTGGYEQYF
CDR3 length: 15; J gene: TRBJ2-1; V gene: TRBV2; D gene: TRBD2; clone size: NA; CDR3 DNA: TGTGCCAGCAGTGGCTTAGCGGGAGTGTCCAATGAGCAGTTCTTC; CDR3 protein: CASSGLAGVSNEQFF
CDR3 length: 15; J gene: TRBJ2-1; V gene: TRBV5-5; D gene: TRBD1; clone size: few; CDR3 DNA: TGTGCCAGCAGCTTGTGGGGACAGGGGCTAGGTGAGCAGTTCTTC; CDR3 protein: CASSLWGQGLGEQFF
CDR3 length: 13; J gene: TRBJ2-7; V gene: TRBV6-2/TRBV6-3; D gene: NA; clone size: NA; CDR3 DNA: TGTGCCAGCAGTTACTCCGTGAGCAGCGAGCAGTACTTC; CDR3 protein: CASSYSVSSEQYF
CDR3 length: 13; J gene: TRBJ2-1; V gene: TRBV20-1; D gene: NA; clone size: few; CDR3 DNA: TGCAGTGCTATAGAAAGCTCCTACAATGAGCAGTTCTTC; CDR3 protein: CSAIESSYNEQFF
CDR3 length: 18; J gene: TRBJ2-2; V gene: TRBV4-2; D gene: TRBD1; clone size: many; CDR3 DNA: TGTGCCAGCAGCCAAGTCCTCAGGGGGCTCGCGAACACCGGGGAGCTGTTTTTT; CDR3 protein: CASSQVLRGLANTGELFF
CDR3 length: 14; J gene: TRBJ2-5; V gene: TRBV11-3; D gene: NA; clone size: NA; CDR3 DNA: TGTGCCAGCAGCTCTCGGACAGACCAAGAGACCCAGTACTTC; CDR3 protein: CASSSRTDQETQYF
CDR3 length: 14; J gene: TRBJ2-4; V gene: TRBV2; D gene: TRBD1; clone size: NA; CDR3 DNA: TGTGCCAGCAGTGATCAGGGGGCAGAGAACATTCAGTACTTC; CDR3 protein: CASSDQGAENIQYF
CDR3 length: 14; J gene: TRBJ2-3; V gene: TRBV3-1; D gene: NA; clone size: few; CDR3 DNA: TGTGCCAGCAGACGAGGAGGGGGCACAGATACGCAGTATTTT; CDR3 protein: CASRRGGGTDTQYF
CDR3 length: 14; J gene: TRBJ1-5; V gene: TRBV3-1; D gene: NA; clone size: NA; CDR3 DNA: TGTGCCAGCAGCCAAGGGCAGGATAATCAGCCCCAGCATTTT; CDR3 protein: CASSQGQDNQPQHF
CDR3 length: 13; J gene: TRBJ2-5; V gene: TRBV20-1; D gene: TRBD2; clone size: many; CDR3 DNA: TGCAGTGCCCTCCCCGGGGGGACAGAGACCCAGTACTTC; CDR3 protein: CSALPGGTETQYF
CDR3 length: 17; J gene: TRBJ2-2; V gene: TRBV7-8; D gene: NA; clone size: few; CDR3 DNA: TGTGCCAGCAGCTTAGCGCTATCGGCCGGGGTCGTAGGGGAGCTGTTTTTT; CDR3 protein: CASSLALSAGVVGELFF
CDR3 length: 17; J gene: TRBJ2-5; V gene: TRBV28; D gene: TRBD1; clone size: NA; CDR3 DNA: TGTGCCAGCAGTCCCCGGAGATGGACAGGGGGCCGGGAGACCCAGTACTTC; CDR3 protein: CASSPRRWTGGRETQYF
CDR3 length: 14; J gene: TRBJ2-2; V gene: TRBV7-2; D gene: NA; clone size: NA; CDR3 DNA: TGTGCCAGCAGCTTCAACTGGAACACCGGGGAGCTGTTTTTT; CDR3 protein: CASSFNWNTGELFF
CDR3 length: 15; J gene: TRBJ2-1; V gene: TRBV20-1; D gene: TRBD2; clone size: NA; CDR3 DNA: TGCAGTGCTAGGCGCCTAGCGGGATTCCATGGTGAGCAGTTCTTC; CDR3 protein: CSARRLAGFHGEQFF
CDR3 length: 15; J gene: TRBJ2-4; V gene: TRBV5-5; D gene: NA; clone size: NA; CDR3 DNA: TGTGCCAGCCGGGGGACAGTTTTAGCCAAAAACATTCAGTACTTC; CDR3 protein: CASRGTVLAKNIQYF
CDR3 length: 16; J gene: TRBJ1-5; V gene: TRBV9; D gene: TRBD1; clone size: few; CDR3 DNA: TGTGCCAGCAGCCCCGGGACAGGTTATAGCAATCAGCCCCAGCATTTT; CDR3 protein: CASSPGTGYSNQPQHF
CDR3 length: 14; J gene: TRBJ2-7; V gene: TRBV9; D gene: NA; clone size: few; CDR3 DNA: TGTGCCAGCAGCGGATCCGGGCCTTCCTACGAGCAGTACTTC; CDR3 protein: CASSGSGPSYEQYF
CDR3 length: 14; J gene: TRBJ2-7; V gene: TRBV3-1; D gene: NA; clone size: NA; CDR3 DNA: TGTGCCAGCAGCCAAGGCCGGGAGTCCTACGAGCAGTACTTC; CDR3 protein: CASSQGRESYEQYF
CDR3 length: 15; J gene: TRBJ1-1; V gene: TRBV7-2; D gene: NA; clone size: NA; CDR3 DNA: TGTGCCAGCAGCTTGTCCGGCACCATGAACACTGAAGCTTTCTTT; CDR3 protein: CASSLSGTMNTEAFF
CDR3 length: 13; J gene: TRBJ1-2; V gene: TRBV12-3/TRBV12-4; D gene: NA; clone size: NA; CDR3 DNA: TGTGCCAGCAGTTTATCACACGTCTATGGCTACACCTTC; CDR3 protein: CASSLSHVYGYTF
CDR3 length: 15; J gene: TRBJ2-7; V gene: TRBV4-1; D gene: NA; clone size: many; CDR3 DNA: TGCGCCAGCAGCCAAGTCCCTTCTGGAAGCTACGAGCAGTACTTC; CDR3 protein: CASSQVPSGSYEQYF
CDR3 length: 16; J gene: TRBJ2-1; V gene: TRBV27; D gene: TRBD2; clone size: NA; CDR3 DNA: TGTGCCAGCAGTCCATCCCCAGCGGGGGGGCTCTATGAGCAGTTCTTC; CDR3 protein: CASSPSPAGGLYEQFF
CDR3 length: 14; J gene: TRBJ2-7; V gene: TRBV3-1; D gene: NA; clone size: NA; CDR3 DNA: TGTGCCAGCAGCCAAACCTCGGGACGCGGCGAGCAGTACTTC; CDR3 protein: CASSQTSGRGEQYF
CDR3 length: 14; J gene: TRBJ2-7; V gene: TRBV20-1; D gene: TRBD1; clone size: NA; CDR3 DNA: TGCAGTGCCCGAGCGAGGGACAGGGAAGTCGAGCAGTACTTC; CDR3 protein: CSARARDREVEQYF
CDR3 length: 14; J gene: TRBJ2-2; V gene: TRBV20-1; D gene: NA; clone size: few; CDR3 DNA: TGCAGTGCTAGAGCTAGATTGGGTATCCGGGAGCTGTTTTTT; CDR3 protein: CSARARLGIRELFF
CDR3 length: 15; J gene: TRBJ2-1; V gene: TRBV20-1; D gene: TRBD2; clone size: NA; CDR3 DNA: TGCAGTGCTAGACTTAGCGGGAGGGACTCGGATGAGCAGTTCTTC; CDR3 protein: CSARLSGRDSDEQFF
CDR3 length: 15; J gene: TRBJ2-5; V gene: TRBV20-1; D gene: TRBD1; clone size: NA; CDR3 DNA: TGCAGTGCTACAATACCCGGGACAGCCCAAGAGACCCAGTACTTC; CDR3 protein: CSATIPGTAQETQYF
CDR3 length: 17; J gene: TRBJ1-4; V gene: TRBV5-1; D gene: TRBD1; clone size: many; CDR3 DNA: TGCGCCAGCAGCCTTCGCCCCGGGACAGGGACAAATGAAAAACTGTTTTTT; CDR3 protein: CASSLRPGTGTNEKLFF
CDR3 length: 14; J gene: TRBJ2-5; V gene: TRBV29-1; D gene: NA; clone size: NA; CDR3 DNA: TGCAGCGTTGAAATGGGGGCCCCCCAAGAGACCCAGTACTTC; CDR3 protein: CSVEMGAPQETQYF
CDR3 length: 19; J gene: TRBJ2-2; V gene: TRBV27; D gene: TRBD1; clone size: few; CDR3 DNA: TGTGCCAGCAGTTCGGTCCCTGGCCTGACAGGGGTCGGGACCGGGGAGCTGTTTTTT; CDR3 protein: CASSSVPGLTGVGTGELFF
CDR3 length: 14; J gene: TRBJ2-2; V gene: TRBV12-3/TRBV12-4; D gene: NA; clone size: NA; CDR3 DNA: TGTGCCAGCAGCCCGGGACGGAAGGCCGGGGAGCTGTTTTTT; CDR3 protein: CASSPGRKAGELFF